This T cell receptor (beta chain) was profiled in a study of cytomegalovirus exposure and HLA in healthy donors. Across the study: Samples from HLA-typed donors yielded 65 million to 85 million unique TCRs in an early data release.

As for this clone: As yet, its antigen is unknown.

Study-level points and caveats: Presence/absence analyses took donor sequencing depth as roughly uniform. Researchers reported that a few CMV-associated chains were confirmed in vitro as CMV antigen-specific.

The PCR contained 60 Vbeta and 13 Jbeta primers. TCRdb keeps only in-frame clones here, not all; method: immunoSEQ multiplex PCR. The data contain some 110,000 clones, 65% to 75% of them singletons. The clonotype originates from a man aged 25-45 years in good health and CMV-seropositive. The sequenced material came from PBMCs.

The CDR3 here is CASRTGTAAGNYGYTF. In DNA, the CDR3 is TGTGCCAGTAGAACTGGGACAGCTGCCGGTAACTATGGCTACACCTTC. V is TRBV19 and J is TRBJ1-2; 7 bases map to TRBD1. The CDR3 has 16 amino acids. Germline trimming cut 6 bases from V and 1 base from J; bases unmatched to any gene: 11. Germline lookup yields CDR1 LNHDA and CDR2 SQIVND (reference sequence).